This T cell receptor (beta chain) was captured by sequencing in a study of blood T cell repertoires in COVID-19. About the research overall: The United States, Italy and Spain provided the acute and convalescent COVID-19 samples.

In the original processing: Reference gene primers were amplified, and this amplification served to estimate nucleated cell counts. The repertoire was sequenced with immunoSEQ multiplex PCR; TCRdb's copy has only in-frame clones and lacks some. The D gene and trimming were derived from the DNA, and the V and J assignments and clone size from that table. The repertoire includes over 140,000 clones, roughly 80% of them detected once, and roughly 10% sits in the top ten. The CDR3 sequence is 13 residues long. Germline values: CDR1 LNHNV, CDR2 YYDKDF (reference sequence). Unmatched junction bases numbered 9, after V lost 9 bases and J lost 4 bases.

The sequenced sample consisted of peripheral blood. The TCR comes from a woman aged 50 to 65 with active or convalescent COVID-19. The chain joins TRBV15 to TRBJ2-7, with 7 bases matching TRBD1. CDR3 coding DNA: TGTGCCACATTAGACAGGGTAACGTACGAGCAGTACTTC. Its translation: CATLDRVTYEQYF.